The next 17 T cell receptor beta chains were all read from a single sample in a study of shared clonotypes between healthy human individuals. Here immunoSEQ multiplex PCR was the method, and the copy in TCRdb shows in-frame clones only, minus some. The table includes approximately 500,000 clones, 90% to 96% detected once. The sample taken for sequencing was naive CD4+ T cells sorted from blood. The subset here: CD45RA+ positively selected. The receptors come from a woman aged 30 to 39 in good health.

The chain combines TRBV5-1 with TRBJ2-7, with a possible D match to TRBD1 (5 bases). Germline values: CDR1 SGHRS, CDR2 YFSETQ. The germline V and J ends were trimmed by 0 bases and 2 bases, with 12 bases remaining between them. The CDR3 loop spans 15 amino acids. The CDR3 loop is CASSLASGSAYEQYF. The CDR3 DNA sequence: TGCGCCAGCAGCTTGGCGTCAGGGTCAGCCTACGAGCAGTACTTC. Using reference TRBV5-1 and TRBJ2-7 for the parts outside the CDR3, the full variable domain is KAGVTQTPRYLIKTRGQQVTLSCSPISGHRSVSWYQQTPGQGLQFLFEYFSETQRNKGNFPGRFSGRQFSNSRSEMNVSTLELGDSALYLCASSLASGSAYEQYFGPGTRLTVT.

The rearrangement links TRBV28 to TRBJ2-7; 7 bases are shared with TRBD2. This CDR3 is built from 16 residues. The germline gives CDR1 MDHEN, CDR2 SYDVKM. V lost 6 bases and J lost 6; bases outside the gene matches: 17. For the CDR3, the DNA is TGTGCCAGCAGGTCCCTGCTGGGTGGGAGGGCTTCCGAGCAGTACTTC. This sequence encodes CASRSLLGGRASEQYF. Full variable domain (missing parts from reference TRBV28 and TRBJ2-7): DVKVTQSSRYLVKRTGEKVFLECVQDMDHENMFWYRQDPGLGLRLIYFSYDVKMKEKGDIPEGYSVSREKKERFSLILESASTNQTSMYLCASRSLLGGRASEQYFGPGTRLTVT.

This sequence joins TRBV29-1 and TRBJ2-2; 12 positions match TRBD2. Germline V gene data show CDR1 as SQVTM and CDR2 as ANQGSEA. The CDR3 spans 14 residues. V shed 6 bases and J 8 bases; nucleotides not matched to a gene: 7. In DNA, the CDR3 is TGCAGCGTGGTGACTAGCGGGAGTAAAGGGGAGCTGTTTTTT. It translates to CSVVTSGSKGELFF.

This clone occurred a few times. The chain uses TRBV6-1 and TRBJ1-2; TRBD1 agrees at 7 bases. Germline CDR1 MNHNS, CDR2 SASEGT. Trimming took 6 bases from V and 4 from J; bases not matched to a gene: 5. The CDR3 runs to 13 residues. DNA for the CDR3: TGTGCCAGCAGAATGGGGACAGCCTATGGCTACACCTTC. Translation: CASRMGTAYGYTF.

This clone was picked up one time. The chain joins TRBV5-1 to TRBJ2-7, with D maybe TRBD2 (6 bases). The CDR3 runs to 14 residues. The germline CDR1 and CDR2 sequences are SGHRS and YFSETQ. Deletions cut 0 bases from V and 6 bases from J, with 13 bases between. The CDR3 DNA reads as TGCGCCAGCAGCTTGGTGGGGGGAGATCGCGAGCAGTACTTC. As protein: CASSLVGGDREQYF.

In its sample, this clone was seen once. The rearrangement uses TRBV12-5 and TRBJ1-6; D is uncertain. Germline V gives CDR1 LGHNT, CDR2 FRNRAP. The V gene lost 0 bases and the J gene lost 0 bases, with 12 bases spanning the gap. This CDR3 region has 18 residues. In nucleotides, the CDR3 is TGTGCTAGTGGTTTGGTACGTATTGCAGGCTCCTATAATTCACCCCTCCACTTT. Translation: CASGLVRIAGSYNSPLHF.

Only one count was recorded for this clone. V is TRBV15 and J is TRBJ1-4, with D possibly being TRBD1 (6 bases). Between the trimmed V and J ends, which lost 1 base and 8 bases, there was a span of 17 bases. The CDR3 totals 16 residues. Per the germline V gene, CDR1 is LNHNV and CDR2 is YYDKDF (reference sequence). The chain's CDR3 is CATSRGGQSEGEKLFF. As DNA, the CDR3 is TGTGCCACCAGCAGAGGCGGACAGTCCGAAGGAGAAAAACTGTTTTTT.

The rearrangement uses TRBV11-2 and TRBJ1-5; D gene uncertain. V lost 1 base, J lost 2 bases, and 15 bases lay in between. Germline V gives CDR1 SGHAT, CDR2 FQNNGV. The CDR3 sequence is 17 residues long. CDR3 in amino acids: CASSLVGDGRRNQPQHF. CDR3 bases: TGTGCCAGCAGCTTAGTTGGGGATGGAAGACGCAATCAGCCCCAGCATTTT.

To note about this clone: One end of the junction does not line up with germline, which may come from a read error. The chain uses TRBV4-1 and TRBJ2-3, with unresolved D. CDR1 MGHRA and CDR2 YSYEKL come from the germline V gene. CDR3 length: 13 amino acids. The CDR3 DNA reads TGCGCCAGCAGCCAAGATCGTACAGTTACGCAGTATTTT. The encoded protein is CASSQDRTVTQYF.

This chain links TRBV19 with TRBJ1-2; 7 nucleotides agree with TRBD1. Germline-derived CDR1 and CDR2 are LNHDA and SQIVND (reference sequence). CDR3 length equals 15 residues. Unmatched junction bases numbered 11, after V lost 6 bases and J lost 4 bases. As DNA, the CDR3 is TGTGCCAGTAGACCGAACAGGGGAACCCTCTATGGCTACACCTTC. It is translated as CASRPNRGTLYGYTF. Together with reference TRBV19 and TRBJ1-2, the CDR3 gives the full variable domain: DGGITQSPKYLFRKEGQNVTLSCEQNLNHDAMYWYRQDPGQGLRLIYYSQIVNDFQKGDIAEGYSVSREKKESFPLTVTSAQKNPTAFYLCASRPNRGTLYGYTFGSGTRLTVV.

The genes are TRBV15 and TRBJ1-5, with unresolved D. The CDR3 loop spans 15 amino acids. Looked up from germline, CDR1 is LNHNV and CDR2 is YYDKDF (reference sequence). The V and J ends lost 2 bases and 0 bases respectively, with 8 bases between them. Written as DNA, the CDR3 is TGTGCCACCAGCAGAATGGGTAATAGCAATCAGCCCCAGCATTTT. Protein sequence: CATSRMGNSNQPQHF.

This chain connects TRBV7-7 to TRBJ2-1, with TRBD2 as a possible D gene (7 bases). This CDR3 spans 13 amino acids. Germline V gene sequence: CDR1 SSHAT, CDR2 FNYEAQ (reference sequence). Between the trimmed V and J ends, which lost 11 bases and 6 bases, there was a span of 17 bases. The DNA for the CDR3 is TGTGCCTCCCGGGGGGCAAGCAGCAATGAGCAGTTCTTC. Protein: CASRGASSNEQFF.

This clone was found a few times. The rearrangement uses TRBV7-9 and TRBJ2-2, with D uncertain. The germline V and J ends were trimmed by 0 bases and 5 bases, with 7 bases remaining between them. The CDR3 has 14 residues. Germline assignment: CDR1 SEHNR and CDR2 FQNEAQ (reference sequence). The CDR3 sequence is CASSLASGTGELFF. The CDR3 nucleotides are TGTGCCAGCAGCTTAGCAAGTGGAACCGGGGAGCTGTTTTTT.

The chain joins TRBV29-1 to TRBJ1-2, with 7 bases aligning to TRBD1. This CDR3 contains 15 residues. V lost 7 bases, J lost 2 bases, and 13 bases stayed unmatched. Germline V gives CDR1 SQVTM, CDR2 ANQGSEA. The DNA of the CDR3 is TGCAGCGCAATCCCGGGACAGAGGGCCAACTATGGCTACACCTTC. It is translated as CSAIPGQRANYGYTF. Drawing the rest from reference TRBV29-1 and TRBJ1-2, the complete variable domain is SAVISQKPSRDICQRGTSLTIQCQVDSQVTMMFWYRQQPGQSLTLIATANQGSEATYESGFVIDKFPISRPNLTFSTLTVSNMSPEDSSIYLCSAIPGQRANYGYTFGSGTRLTVV.

The chain carries TRBV28 and TRBJ1-5; 7 nucleotides align to TRBD1. Per germline, CDR1 MDHEN and CDR2 SYDVKM. The CDR3 consists of 14 residues. After removal of 6 bases from V and 7 bases from J, the junction contained 9 bases not matched to a gene. The CDR3: CASRKVTGVQPQHF. CDR3 nucleotide sequence: TGTGCCAGCAGGAAAGTAACAGGGGTACAGCCCCAGCATTTT.

The CDR3 DNA reads TGCGCCAGCAGTGAGTCGGGACTAGCGGAGAACTCCTACAATGAGCAGTTCTTC. Translated: CASSESGLAENSYNEQFF. The chain recombines TRBV10-1 with TRBJ2-1; 11 positions agree with TRBD2. The CDR3 length is 18 residues. V shed 0 bases and J 0 bases; nucleotides not matched to a gene: 4. The germline V gene encodes CDR1 WNHNN and CDR2 SYGVQD (reference sequence).

This chain links TRBV7-2 with TRBJ2-3, with TRBD2 matching over 8 bases. J gave up 2 bases and V 5 bases, and 18 bases lay outside the gene matches. This CDR3 is 19 amino acids long. From germline, CDR1 is SGHTA and CDR2 FQGNSA. In DNA form, the CDR3 reads TGTGCCAGCAGCCAAACCCTCCGGACTAGCCGTGGCTACACAGATACGCAGTATTTT. Translating it yields CASSQTLRTSRGYTDTQYF.